These 28 T cell receptor beta chains share one sample of origin, sequenced in a study of CD8+ T cells in alopecia areata. Extracted RNA was reverse transcribed into cDNA, the sequencing template. Data came from immunoSEQ multiplex PCR; TCRdb stores just in-frame clones and leaves some out. Of under 250,000 clones listed, around three fifths were seen once; the top ten hold 4.5% to 6%. Sample: CD8+ T cells sorted from blood. These receptors originate from a human donor in good health.

This rearrangement joins TRBV29-1 to TRBJ2-3; D is perhaps TRBD1 (6 bases). The CDR3 spans 13 residues. V lost 4 bases to trimming and J lost 2 bases, with 10 bases between them. CDR1 and CDR2 (germline): SQVTM, ANQGSEA. The CDR3 DNA is TGCAGCGTTGGCCCAGGGGCCACAGATACGCAGTATTTT. This encodes CSVGPGATDTQYF.

The chain joins TRBV5-6 to TRBJ1-1; TRBD1 agrees at 7 bases. The CDR3 loop spans 14 amino acids. Trimming removed 6 bases from V and 4 bases from J; junction bases left unmatched: 9. Per the germline V gene, CDR1 is SGHDT and CDR2 is YYEEEE. For the CDR3, the DNA is TGTGCCAGCACCATGGACAGGTTAGCCACTGAAGCTTTCTTT. It translates to CASTMDRLATEAFF.

The rearrangement uses TRBV29-1 and TRBJ2-2, with 7 bases identical to TRBD1. The junction had 9 bases not matched to a gene; V was cut back by 2 bases and J by 6 bases. This CDR3 has 15 amino acids. Looked up from germline, CDR1 is SQVTM and CDR2 is ANQGSEA. The CDR3 protein is CSVEPTGEYAGELFF. In nucleotides, the CDR3 is TGCAGCGTTGAACCTACAGGGGAGTATGCCGGGGAGCTGTTTTTT.

The J gene is TRBJ2-4, the V gene TRBV29-1, with a possible D match to TRBD1 (6 bases). This CDR3 region has 12 residues. V was trimmed by 3 bases and J by 9 bases, leaving 12 bases between them. CDR1 and CDR2 from the germline V gene are SQVTM and ANQGSEA. The CDR3 coding sequence is TGCAGCGTTGACGAGGAGACAGGCATTCAGTACTTC. Translation: CSVDEETGIQYF.

The DNA for the CDR3 is TGTGCCAGCAGTTTGGGGGCCGGTGGCGACACTGAAGCTTTCTTT. It codes for CASSLGAGGDTEAFF. The chain has TRBV6-5 and TRBJ1-1; a weak D match, TRBD1 (6 bases). This CDR3 has 15 residues. Trimming left V 4 bases short and J 3 bases short, with 15 bases between. Germline V CDR1 and CDR2: MNHEY, SVGAGI.

The genes are TRBV27 and TRBJ1-2; 8 nucleotides align to TRBD1. This CDR3 has 14 residues. Germline V gives CDR1 MNHEY, CDR2 SMNVEV (reference sequence). V shed 4 bases and J 5 bases; nucleotides not matched to a gene: 6. Here the CDR3 reads CASSYGTGGYGYTF. The CDR3 bases are TGTGCCAGCAGTTACGGGACAGGAGGGTATGGCTACACCTTC.

J is TRBJ1-2 and V is TRBV25-1; D perhaps matches TRBD1 (6 bases). The CDR3 contains 12 residues. Trimming took off 4 bases at V and 7 bases at J, with 10 bases between the two ends. CDR1 and CDR2 (germline): MGHDK, SYGVNS. This chain's CDR3 is CASSGGGRGYTF. Here the CDR3 DNA reads TGTGCCAGCAGTGGAGGGGGACGTGGCTACACCTTC.

This rearrangement joins TRBV5-1 to TRBJ2-7, with D possibly being TRBD1 (6 bases). The germline CDR1 and CDR2 sequences are SGHRS and YFSETQ. This CDR3 spans 15 amino acids. The germline V and J ends were trimmed by 4 bases and 0 bases, with 14 bases remaining between them. The CDR3 region is CASSAQGFSSYEQYF. Here the CDR3 DNA reads TGCGCCAGCAGCGCCCAGGGGTTTTCCTCCTACGAGCAGTACTTC.

The genes are TRBV29-1 and TRBJ2-2; TRBD1 might be the D (5 bases). Trimming stripped 6 bases from V and 1 base from J, with 9 bases between. Germline values: CDR1 SQVTM, CDR2 ANQGSEA. CDR3 size: 13 residues. Here the CDR3 reads CSVQQENTGELFF. CDR3 sequence (DNA): TGCAGCGTCCAACAGGAGAACACCGGGGAGCTGTTTTTT.

The chain joins TRBV6-1 to TRBJ2-2, with 7 bases lining up with TRBD1. The J segment lost 6 bases and the V segment lost 5 bases, leaving 6 bases of the junction unmatched. This CDR3 has 14 residues. Germline V gene sequence: CDR1 MNHNS, CDR2 SASEGT. CDR3: CASSHDRVSGELFF. The DNA of the CDR3 is TGTGCCAGCAGTCATGACAGGGTCTCCGGGGAGCTGTTTTTT.

The rearrangement uses TRBV11-2 and TRBJ2-3; 8 bases align to TRBD2. Germline V gene sequence: CDR1 SGHAT, CDR2 FQNNGV. The junction had 12 bases not matched to a gene; V was cut back by 5 bases and J by 2 bases. This CDR3 is 17 amino acids long. DNA of the CDR3: TGTGCCAGCAGCCCCCCGCGGGAGCGGGGGCCCACAGATACGCAGTATTTT. This encodes CASSPPRERGPTDTQYF. Full variable domain (outside the CDR3, taken from reference TRBV11-2 and TRBJ2-3): EAGVAQSPRYKIIEKRQSVAFWCNPISGHATLYWYQQILGQGPKLLIQFQNNGVVDDSQLPKDRFSAERLKGVDSTLKIQPAKLEDSAVYLCASSPPRERGPTDTQYFGPGTRLTVL.

On this clone: Additional DNA sequences in this sample encode the identical CDR3. J is TRBJ2-3 and V is TRBV4-1, with D hard to call. This CDR3 has 12 amino acids. The V end was cut by 1 base, the J end by 5 bases, with 4 bases between. CDR1 and CDR2 (germline): MGHRA, YSYEKL. The CDR3 sequence: CASSQGGDTQYF. The CDR3 DNA reads as TGCGCCAGCAGCCAAGGGGGAGATACGCAGTATTTT.

This clone showed up just a few times. The gene calls are TRBV29-1 and TRBJ2-1, with D perhaps assigned TRBD1 or TRBD2 (5 bases each). Per the germline V gene, CDR1 is SQVTM and CDR2 is ANQGSEA. This CDR3 spans 12 amino acids. V gave up 6 bases and J gave up 9 bases, with 15 bases separating them. The CDR3 is CSVSRAAGEQFF. CDR3 DNA sequence: TGCAGCGTCTCCAGGGCTGCGGGTGAGCAGTTCTTC.

This clone has a handful of counts. CDR3 DNA sequence: TGCAGCGTTGAGGGGGCTAACACTGAAGCTTTCTTT. Encoded protein: CSVEGANTEAFF. The J gene is TRBJ1-1, the V gene TRBV29-1; D perhaps matches TRBD1 (6 bases). Trimming left V 3 bases short and J 2 bases short, with 7 bases between. CDR3 length equals 12 residues. CDR1 SQVTM and CDR2 ANQGSEA come from the germline V gene.

V is TRBV30 and J is TRBJ2-7, with a possible D match to TRBD1 (6 bases). Germline CDR1 and CDR2: GTSNPN and SVGIG (reference sequence). Trimming removed 0 bases from V and 4 bases from J, with 7 bases in between. The CDR3 extends over 12 amino acids. The CDR3 coding sequence is TGTGCCTGGAGTGTAAGGGGGTACGAGCAGTACTTC. It yields the protein CAWSVRGYEQYF.

This chain links TRBV29-1 with TRBJ1-2, with TRBD1 as a possible D gene (6 bases). Germline V gene sequence: CDR1 SQVTM, CDR2 ANQGSEA. This CDR3 contains 12 residues. V lost 7 bases and J lost 6, with 15 bases in between. CDR3 protein: CSAPGGGDGYTF. CDR3 nucleotide sequence: TGCAGCGCCCCGGGGGGCGGGGATGGCTACACCTTC.

The CDR3 coding sequence is TGTGCCAGCAGCTATGGGGGAGGCCCAGATACGCAGTATTTT. Protein sequence: CASSYGGGPDTQYF. The genes are TRBV7-9 and TRBJ2-3; D might be TRBD2 (6 bases). Trimming removed 4 bases at V and 4 bases at J, with 12 bases between. This CDR3 region has 14 residues. Germline CDR1 is SEHNR and CDR2 is FQNEAQ (reference sequence). The full variable domain, with the rest looked up from reference TRBV7-9 and TRBJ2-3, is DTGVSQNPRHKITKRGQNVTFRCDPISEHNRLYWYRQTLGQGPEFLTYFQNEAQLEKSRLLSDRFSAERPKGSFSTLEIQRTEQGDSAMYLCASSYGGGPDTQYFGPGTRLTVL.

The rearrangement uses TRBV6-7 and TRBJ1-5; perhaps TRBD1 as D (5 bases). TRBV6-7 is sorted into the ORF group, with uncertain function. V lost 6 bases to trimming and J lost 4 bases, with 19 bases between them. This CDR3 has 16 residues. The CDR3 sequence: CASSCSGTPLNQPQHF. The CDR3 DNA follows: TGTGCCAGCAGCTGCTCCGGGACCCCCTTAAATCAGCCCCAGCATTTT.

The rearrangement links TRBV12-5 to TRBJ2-1, with TRBD2 as a possible D gene (6 bases). The CDR3 is 12 residues long. Trimming shortened V by 7 bases and J by 13 bases, and 17 bases separated the two germline ends. CDR1 is LGHNT and CDR2 is FRNRAP in the germline V gene. The DNA for the CDR3 is TGTGCTAGTGCCGGGCCGCCGGGGGAACAGTTCTTC. Translation gives CASAGPPGEQFF.

The chain recombines TRBV5-6 with TRBJ2-7; D gene uncertain. V gave up 2 bases and J gave up 5 bases, with 5 bases separating them. Germline CDR1 SGHDT, CDR2 YYEEEE. The CDR3 contains 11 residues. CDR3 coding DNA: TGTGCCAGCAGCTTCTCAGACGAGCAGTACTTC. Protein product: CASSFSDEQYF.

This chain connects TRBV19 to TRBJ2-3, with 8 positions matching TRBD1. CDR3 length: 16 amino acids. Germline-derived CDR1 and CDR2 are LNHDA and SQIVND (reference sequence). With 5 bases clipped from V and 3 bases from J, the junction kept 10 bases outside the gene matches. CDR3 in amino acids: CASSARSGGATDTQYF. The CDR3 DNA follows: TGTGCCAGTAGTGCACGCTCAGGGGGCGCGACAGATACGCAGTATTTT. The full variable domain, completed using reference TRBV19 and TRBJ2-3, is DGGITQSPKYLFRKEGQNVTLSCEQNLNHDAMYWYRQDPGQGLRLIYYSQIVNDFQKGDIAEGYSVSREKKESFPLTVTSAQKNPTAFYLCASSARSGGATDTQYFGPGTRLTVL.

This clone was seen only a few times. V is TRBV7-9 and J is TRBJ1-4, with D possibly being TRBD1 (6 bases). This CDR3 is 14 amino acids long. CDR1 and CDR2 from the germline V gene are SEHNR and FQNEAQ (reference sequence). The ends were cut back, 5 bases at V and 6 bases at J, with 13 bases in the middle. This CDR3 reads CASSQQGLYEKLFF. CDR3 nucleotide sequence: TGTGCCAGCAGCCAACAGGGATTGTATGAAAAACTGTTTTTT.

This clone was recorded once. This rearrangement joins TRBV5-6 to TRBJ1-1; D is uncertain. V lost 3 bases and J 0 bases, leaving 9 bases between the germline ends. Looked up from germline, CDR1 is SGHDT and CDR2 is YYEEEE. The CDR3 totals 14 residues. The CDR3 coding sequence is TGTGCCAGCAGCTCCCGGGAGATGAACACTGAAGCTTTCTTT. Its translation: CASSSREMNTEAFF. Full variable domain (remainder filled in from reference TRBV5-6 and TRBJ1-1): DAGVTQSPTHLIKTRGQQVTLRCSPKSGHDTVSWYQQALGQGPQFIFQYYEEEERQRGNFPDRFSGHQFPNYSSELNVNALLLGDSALYLCASSSREMNTEAFFGQGTRLTVV.

This chain connects TRBV5-4 to TRBJ2-7, with D uncertain. The CDR3 runs 13 residues. V was cut by 0 bases and J by 3 bases, with 7 bases left in between. Looked up from germline, CDR1 is SGHNT and CDR2 is YYREEE (reference sequence). In nucleotides, the CDR3 is TGTGCCAGCAGCTTGGCGGACGGCTACGAGCAGTACTTC. Its translation: CASSLADGYEQYF.

The chain is built from TRBV29-1 and TRBJ2-6, with D perhaps TRBD2 (5 bases). CDR1 and CDR2 from the germline V gene are SQVTM and ANQGSEA. This CDR3 is 15 amino acids long. Trimming removed 7 bases from V and 2 bases from J, with 15 bases in between. CDR3 loop: CSAQGGPPGANVLTF. CDR3 coding DNA: TGCAGCGCCCAAGGCGGGCCGCCTGGGGCCAACGTCCTGACTTTC.

Ten or more counts support this clone. The chain uses TRBV6-1 and TRBJ2-1; TRBD2 matches 8 bases. The CDR3 covers 13 residues. Looked up from germline, CDR1 is MNHNS and CDR2 is SASEGT. Trimming removed 7 bases from V and 7 bases from J; junction bases left unmatched: 6. CDR3 region: CASIGTSMNEQFF. Written as DNA, the CDR3 is TGTGCCAGCATCGGGACTAGTATGAATGAGCAGTTCTTC.

The genes are TRBV2 and TRBJ2-5, with 11 bases matching TRBD2. Trimming at V came to 4 bases and at J to 2 bases, leaving 3 bases not matched to a gene. The CDR3 extends over 15 amino acids. From germline, CDR1 is SNHLY and CDR2 FYNNEI. CDR3 amino acids: CASSGGTSGQETQYF. The DNA for the CDR3 is TGTGCCAGCAGTGGCGGGACTAGCGGACAAGAGACCCAGTACTTC.

The chain uses TRBV5-1 and TRBJ2-1; D unclear. V lost 3 bases and J 8 bases, leaving 9 bases between the germline ends. This CDR3 contains 12 residues. From germline, CDR1 is SGHRS and CDR2 YFSETQ. Written as DNA, the CDR3 is TGCGCCAGCAGCTGGAATCAGGATGAGCAGTTCTTC. It specifies CASSWNQDEQFF.